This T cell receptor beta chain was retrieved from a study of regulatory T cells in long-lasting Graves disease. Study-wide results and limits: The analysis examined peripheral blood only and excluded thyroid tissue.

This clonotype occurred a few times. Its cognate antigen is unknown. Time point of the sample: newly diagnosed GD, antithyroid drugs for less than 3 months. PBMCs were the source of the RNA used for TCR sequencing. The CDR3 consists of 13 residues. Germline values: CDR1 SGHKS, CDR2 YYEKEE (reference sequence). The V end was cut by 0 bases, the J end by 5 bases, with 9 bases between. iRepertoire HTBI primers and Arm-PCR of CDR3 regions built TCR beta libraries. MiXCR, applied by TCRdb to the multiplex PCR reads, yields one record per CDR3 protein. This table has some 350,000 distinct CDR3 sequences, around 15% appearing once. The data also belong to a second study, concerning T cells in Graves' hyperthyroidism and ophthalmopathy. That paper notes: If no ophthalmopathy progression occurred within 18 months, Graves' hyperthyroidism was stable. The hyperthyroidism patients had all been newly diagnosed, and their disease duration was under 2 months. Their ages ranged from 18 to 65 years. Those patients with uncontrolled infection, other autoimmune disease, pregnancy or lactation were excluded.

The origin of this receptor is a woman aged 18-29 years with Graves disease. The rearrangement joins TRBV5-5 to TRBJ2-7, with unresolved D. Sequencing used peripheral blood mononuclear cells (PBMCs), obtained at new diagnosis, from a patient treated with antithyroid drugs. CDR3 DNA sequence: TGTGCCAGCAGCTTGGCATTCGGACACGAGCAGTACTTC. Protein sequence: CASSLAFGHEQYF.